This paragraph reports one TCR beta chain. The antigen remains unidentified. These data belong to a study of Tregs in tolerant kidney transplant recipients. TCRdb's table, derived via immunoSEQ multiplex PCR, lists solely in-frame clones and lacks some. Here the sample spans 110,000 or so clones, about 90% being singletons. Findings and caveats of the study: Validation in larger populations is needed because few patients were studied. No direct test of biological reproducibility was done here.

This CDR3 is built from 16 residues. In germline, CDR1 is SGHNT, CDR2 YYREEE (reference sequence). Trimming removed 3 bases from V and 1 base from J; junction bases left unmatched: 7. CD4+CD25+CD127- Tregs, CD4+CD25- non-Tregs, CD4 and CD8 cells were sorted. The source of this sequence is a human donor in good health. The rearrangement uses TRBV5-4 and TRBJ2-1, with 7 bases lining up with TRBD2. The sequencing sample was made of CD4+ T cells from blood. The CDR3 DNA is TGTGCCAGCAGCTCGAGGGCGGGAGAATCCTACAATGAGCAGTTCTTC. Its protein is CASSSRAGESYNEQFF.